The 29 T cell receptor beta chains presented below share a single source sample, sequenced in a study of identical twins. Each CDR3 protein gets one entry after TCRdb re-called the 5' RACE reads with MiXCR. This table has roughly 480,000 distinct CDR3 sequences, 24% appearing once. This same sample was also taken into another study, of T cells expressing NK-cell markers.

The sample was CD4+ T cells sorted from blood. The receptor set was obtained from a woman younger than 30 in good health.

This clonotype showed up just a few times. The rearrangement joins TRBV7-2 to TRBJ2-7, with D possibly TRBD1 on 6 matching bases. The CDR3 is 15 residues long. Trimming cost V 4 bases and J 3 bases, with 16 bases left between them. The germline V gene has CDR1 SGHTA and CDR2 FQGNSA. The CDR3 is CASSSSPGHNYEQYF. For the CDR3, the DNA is TGTGCCAGCAGCTCAAGTCCGGGACACAACTACGAGCAGTACTTC.

This clonotype was recorded a few times. The V and J genes are TRBV7-9 and TRBJ1-4; D is unresolved. The length of the CDR3 is 13 residues. CDR1 is SEHNR and CDR2 is FQNEAQ in the germline V gene (reference sequence). V was trimmed by 5 bases and J by 8 bases, leaving 12 bases between them. The CDR3 loop reads CASSREVEEKLFF. The CDR3 DNA sequence: TGTGCCAGCAGCCGCGAGGTAGAGGAAAAACTGTTTTTT.

This clonotype was recorded a few times. The V and J genes are TRBV4-3 and TRBJ2-1; 10 nucleotides agree with TRBD2. V was clipped by 10 bases and J by 5 bases; unmatched bases: 5. From germline, CDR1 is LGHNA and CDR2 YSLEER. The CDR3 has 13 residues. Here the CDR3 DNA reads TGCGCCACCCTAGCGGGAGCAAACAATGAGCAGTTCTTC. This sequence encodes CATLAGANNEQFF.

This clonotype came up a few times. The V and J genes are TRBV6-1 and TRBJ1-1; D is ambiguous. The germline CDR1 and CDR2 sequences are MNHNS and SASEGT. Trimming pared 8 bases from V and 6 bases from J, leaving 16 bases between. This CDR3 is 13 amino acids long. The CDR3 protein is CASYLIPGAEAFF. CDR3 DNA: TGTGCCAGCTATCTTATCCCCGGCGCTGAAGCTTTCTTT.

This clonotype has only a few counts. The V and J genes are TRBV20-1 and TRBJ2-3, with D unclear. The length of the CDR3 is 12 residues. CDR1 is DFQATT and CDR2 is SNEGSKA in the germline V gene (reference sequence). The V and J ends lost 5 bases and 6 bases respectively, with 12 bases between them. CDR3 nucleotide sequence: TGCAGTGCTTTGGGATTGGGCGATACGCAGTATTTT. Translation: CSALGLGDTQYF.

This clonotype turned up a few times. V and J are TRBV6-2 or TRBV6-3 and TRBJ1-5; TRBD1 is a possible D gene (6 bases). CDR1 is MNHEY, CDR2 SVGEGT, per germline. V was cut by 6 bases and J by 6 bases, with 15 bases left in between. This CDR3 comprises 14 residues. CDR3 in amino acids: CASSIRGAGQPQHF. CDR3 nucleotide sequence: TGTGCCAGCAGCATTAGGGGGGCCGGTCAGCCCCAGCATTTT.

This clonotype was seen a few times. The rearrangement links TRBV20-1 to TRBJ2-2, with 7 bases fitting TRBD1. This CDR3 contains 14 residues. The trim removed 6 bases at V and 4 bases at J, leaving 8 bases unmatched. Germline lookup yields CDR1 DFQATT and CDR2 SNEGSKA (reference sequence). CDR3 nucleotide sequence: TGCAGTGCCCAAAACTCAGGGGGCACCGGGGAGCTGTTTTTT. This codes for CSAQNSGGTGELFF.

The sample holds a few counts of this clonotype. The chain joins TRBV6-2 or TRBV6-3 to TRBJ1-1, with D possibly TRBD1 on 6 matching bases. Germline CDR1 is MNHEY and CDR2 is SVGEGT. V lost 7 bases, J lost 1 base, and 16 bases lay in between. This CDR3 spans 15 amino acids. DNA of the CDR3: TGTGCCAGCAACTACGAGGGACACCCGAACACTGAAGCTTTCTTT. It codes for CASNYEGHPNTEAFF.

The V gene is TRBV20-1, the J gene TRBJ1-1, with TRBD1 matching 7 bases. This CDR3 region has 17 residues. From germline, CDR1 is DFQATT and CDR2 SNEGSKA (reference sequence). V dropped 4 bases and J dropped 1; count of bases not matched to a gene: 15. CDR3 DNA: TGCAGTGCTAAACACCTTCGAAGGGGGCAGAGGAACACTGAAGCTTTCTTT. Translation: CSAKHLRRGQRNTEAFF.

J is TRBJ2-2 and V is TRBV3-2; the DNA was not compared with TRBD2, the D call given in the table. TRBV3-2 is marked as a pseudogene. The CDR3 totals 15 residues. CDR3: CASSRQLAGSEELFF. For the CDR3, the DNA is TGTGCCAGCAGCCGGCAACTAGCGGGAAGTGAGGAGCTGTTTTTT.

The J gene is TRBJ2-5, the V gene TRBV21-1; the DNA was not used to check the table's D call, TRBD1. TRBV21-1 corresponds to a pseudogene. This CDR3 spans 15 amino acids. CDR3 in DNA: TGTGCCAGCACAGTCCGGTGGGGGGTTGTAGAGACCCAGTACTTC. Amino acid sequence: CASTVRWGVVETQYF.

This clonotype has a handful of counts. This chain uses TRBV4-3 with TRBJ1-2, with 7 bases aligning to TRBD1. V lost 3 bases and J lost 3; bases outside the gene matches: 1. Germline values: CDR1 LGHNA, CDR2 YSLEER. The CDR3 is made up of 13 amino acids. The CDR3 region is CASSHTGDYGYTF. As DNA, the CDR3 is TGCGCCAGCAGCCATACAGGGGACTATGGCTACACCTTC.

V is TRBV10-3 and J is TRBJ2-7; 13 bases are shared with TRBD2. Unmatched junction bases numbered 20, after V lost 5 bases and J lost 4 bases. Germline V gene data show CDR1 as ENHRY and CDR2 as SYGVKD. The CDR3 loop spans 20 amino acids. The CDR3 sequence: CAISKSGTSGTPGRLYEQYF. The CDR3 coding sequence is TGTGCCATCAGTAAATCCGGGACTAGCGGGACGCCGGGCCGGCTTTACGAGCAGTACTTC.

The chain links TRBV15 to TRBJ2-7; D not resolved. V lost 0 bases to trimming and J lost 6 bases, with 12 bases between them. CDR1 is LNHNV, CDR2 YYDKDF, per germline (reference sequence). The CDR3 loop spans 14 amino acids. The CDR3 loop reads CATSRDPDSREQYF. The CDR3 nucleotides read TGTGCCACCAGCAGAGATCCCGATAGCCGCGAGCAGTACTTC. The whole variable domain, remainder taken from reference TRBV15 and TRBJ2-7, is DAMVIQNPRYQVTQFGKPVTLSCSQTLNHNVMYWYQQKSSQAPKLLFHYYDKDFNNEADTPDNFQSRRPNTSFCFLDIRSPGLGDTAMYLCATSRDPDSREQYFGPGTRLTVT.

This chain links TRBV5-5 with TRBJ2-5; a weak D match, TRBD2 (6 bases). The germline gives CDR1 SGHKS, CDR2 YYEKEE (reference sequence). The CDR3 has 15 amino acids. The V end lost 4 bases, the J end lost 5 bases, and 18 bases lay between the germline ends. The CDR3 protein is CASSDHPGGLETQYF. DNA of the CDR3: TGTGCCAGCAGCGACCACCCCGGGGGTTTGGAGACCCAGTACTTC.

The J gene is TRBJ2-7, the V gene TRBV20-1; D ambiguous. V lost 5 bases and J 5 bases, leaving 10 bases between the germline ends. This CDR3 contains 11 residues. Germline V gene lookup returns CDR1 DFQATT and CDR2 SNEGSKA (reference sequence). Written as DNA, the CDR3 is TGCAGTGCTGCGTCGGCGGACGAGCAGTACTTC. Translating gives CSAASADEQYF.

The table lists this clonotype with a few counts. The CDR3 is CATSRQGSRETQYF. Written as DNA, the CDR3 is TGTGCCACCAGCAGACAGGGTAGTAGGGAGACCCAGTACTTC. This sequence joins TRBV15 and TRBJ2-5; maybe TRBD1 (5 bases). Germline loops: CDR1 LNHNV, CDR2 YYDKDF (reference sequence). The germline V and J ends were trimmed by 2 bases and 5 bases, with 12 bases remaining between them. The CDR3 spans 14 residues. Full variable domain (rest looked up from reference TRBV15 and TRBJ2-5): DAMVIQNPRYQVTQFGKPVTLSCSQTLNHNVMYWYQQKSSQAPKLLFHYYDKDFNNEADTPDNFQSRRPNTSFCFLDIRSPGLGDTAMYLCATSRQGSRETQYFGPGTRLLVL.

This clonotype was observed a handful of times. J is TRBJ2-1 and V is TRBV15; D is unclear. The CDR3 sequence is 13 residues long. From germline, CDR1 is LNHNV and CDR2 YYDKDF (reference sequence). V lost 0 bases, J lost 7 bases, and 7 bases lay in between. The CDR3 DNA sequence: TGTGCCACCAGCAGAGATATAGGAAATGAGCAGTTCTTC. This codes for CATSRDIGNEQFF. The full variable domain, completed using reference TRBV15 and TRBJ2-1, is DAMVIQNPRYQVTQFGKPVTLSCSQTLNHNVMYWYQQKSSQAPKLLFHYYDKDFNNEADTPDNFQSRRPNTSFCFLDIRSPGLGDTAMYLCATSRDIGNEQFFGPGTRLTVL.

The chain links TRBV7-2 to TRBJ2-4; 10 nucleotides align to TRBD2. Trimming removed 5 bases from V and 8 bases from J; junction bases left unmatched: 9. CDR3 length equals 15 residues. Germline CDR1 is SGHTA and CDR2 is FQGNSA. CDR3 loop: CASSNLAGVSDIQYF. In DNA, the CDR3 is TGTGCCAGCAGCAACCTAGCGGGAGTCTCGGACATTCAGTACTTC.

This clonotype was counted between two and nine times. This chain uses TRBV7-9 with TRBJ2-1; D not resolved. This CDR3 has 14 residues. Per germline, CDR1 SEHNR and CDR2 FQNEAQ (reference sequence). Trimming took off 5 bases at V and 10 bases at J, with 18 bases between the two ends. DNA of the CDR3: TGTGCCAGCAGCCCATATGGGGTCAAACGGGAGCAGTTCTTC. This encodes CASSPYGVKREQFF.

The chain joins TRBV20-1 to TRBJ2-1, with TRBD2 matching 11 bases. The trim removed 2 bases at V and 2 bases at J, leaving 5 bases unmatched. This CDR3 has 16 amino acids. The germline V gene encodes CDR1 DFQATT and CDR2 SNEGSKA (reference sequence). The CDR3 nucleotides read TGCAGTGCTAGACTAGCGGGAGGATTCACCTACAATGAGCAGTTCTTC. Translating it yields CSARLAGGFTYNEQFF.

This clonotype has more than one count but fewer than ten. The V and J genes are TRBV4-3 and TRBJ2-2; D is unresolved. V lost 0 bases and J 5 bases, leaving 16 bases between the germline ends. Germline-derived CDR1 and CDR2 are LGHNA and YSLEER. This CDR3 has 17 amino acids. As DNA, the CDR3 is TGCGCCAGCAGCCAAGAAGTGGGTGGTGTAGGTACCGGGGAGCTGTTTTTT. Its translation is CASSQEVGGVGTGELFF.

The chain joins TRBV7-9 to TRBJ1-3; D not resolved. This CDR3 is 14 amino acids long. Germline CDR1 and CDR2: SEHNR and FQNEAQ (reference sequence). With 5 bases removed from V and 4 bases from J, the gap between germline ends came to 12 bases. CDR3 amino acids: CASSPEVIGNTIYF. The CDR3 nucleotides are TGTGCCAGCAGCCCCGAGGTGATCGGAAACACCATATATTTT.

This clonotype was found a few times. The genes are TRBV3-1 and TRBJ1-5; the D is unclear. V was cut by 0 bases and J by 9 bases, with 9 bases left in between. The CDR3 is made up of 13 amino acids. The germline gives CDR1 LGHDT, CDR2 YNNKEL (reference sequence). The CDR3 here is CASSQEYLGPQHF. The CDR3 DNA reads TGTGCCAGCAGCCAAGAGTACCTTGGGCCCCAGCATTTT.

The rearrangement joins TRBV7-2 to TRBJ2-3; D not certain. The CDR3 length is 13 residues. V was trimmed by 5 bases and J by 2 bases, leaving 8 bases between them. Germline CDR1 SGHTA, CDR2 FQGNSA. CDR3 DNA sequence: TGTGCCAGCAGCCATCCTTCCACAGATACGCAGTATTTT. Translated, it gives CASSHPSTDTQYF.

This clonotype occurred a few times. CDR3 sequence (DNA): TGCGCCAGCAGCCTGGACAGGGGGCGCGGGGTAGAAGAGACCCAGTACTTC. Its translation: CASSLDRGRGVEETQYF. V is TRBV5-1 and J is TRBJ2-5; 11 bases map to TRBD1. Per germline, CDR1 SGHRS and CDR2 YFSETQ. This CDR3 region has 17 residues. Trimming removed 4 bases from V and 3 bases from J; junction bases left unmatched: 11. Full variable domain (rest looked up from reference TRBV5-1 and TRBJ2-5): KAGVTQTPRYLIKTRGQQVTLSCSPISGHRSVSWYQQTPGQGLQFLFEYFSETQRNKGNFPGRFSGRQFSNSRSEMNVSTLELGDSALYLCASSLDRGRGVEETQYFGPGTRLLVL.

The V call is TRBV20-1, the J call TRBJ2-7; TRBD1 agrees at 7 bases. Germline V gives CDR1 DFQATT, CDR2 SNEGSKA (reference sequence). V was pared by 1 base and J by 3 bases, with 6 bases of the junction left unmatched. The CDR3 has 14 amino acids. This CDR3 is CSARGDREIYEQYF. Here the CDR3 DNA reads TGCAGTGCTAGAGGCGACAGGGAGATCTACGAGCAGTACTTC.

The table lists this clonotype with a few counts. This sequence joins TRBV6-1 and TRBJ2-7; 8 bases map to TRBD1. CDR1 is MNHNS, CDR2 SASEGT, per germline. The ends lost 6 bases at V and 3 bases at J; junction bases unmatched: 7. The CDR3 consists of 14 residues. The CDR3 bases are TGTGCCAGCAGCCGTGATACAGGGGGCTACGAGCAGTACTTC. This gives the protein CASSRDTGGYEQYF.

The V gene is TRBV10-3, the J gene TRBJ1-1; the D is unclear. The germline V gene encodes CDR1 ENHRY and CDR2 SYGVKD. Trimming removed 2 bases from V and 6 bases from J, with 7 bases in between. The CDR3 is 12 residues long. The CDR3 DNA is TGTGCCATCAGTGAGGGTCCTCCTGAAGCTTTCTTT. This gives the protein CAISEGPPEAFF.